The clone carrying this T cell receptor beta chain was seen only once. The data were obtained in a study of cytomegalovirus exposure and HLA in healthy donors. This CDR3 spans 16 amino acids. Germline lookup yields CDR1 MNHNS and CDR2 SASEGT. V shed 0 bases and J shed 0 bases, with 8 bases lying between them. Primers: 60 Vbeta forward and 13 Jbeta reverse. The repertoire was sequenced with immunoSEQ multiplex PCR; TCRdb's copy has only in-frame clones and lacks some. The table has about 130,000 clones, over 75% seen once; the top ten hold 13%. The chain couples TRBV6-1 to TRBJ1-4; D gene uncertain. The source material was PBMCs. This clonotype originated in a woman between 40 and 55 years old in good health and CMV-seropositive. The CDR3 region is CASSEAGLATNEKLFF. The CDR3 DNA sequence: TGTGCCAGCAGTGAAGCTGGACTTGCAACTAATGAAAAACTGTTTTTT.